Listed here are 21 T cell receptor beta chains from one sample, sequenced in a study of shared T cell receptors in the human thymus. Assay used: immunoSEQ multiplex PCR; TCRdb lists only in-frame clones, some missing. There are some 700,000 clones in the sample; around 87% occur only once, and approximately 0.011% lies in the top ten. These same data were also listed under a study on human thymus T cells.

The sequencing input was thymocytes. These receptor sequences come from a boy younger than two with a congenital heart defect.

The chain carries TRBV27 and TRBJ2-2; 8 nucleotides line up with TRBD1. Germline V CDR1 and CDR2: MNHEY, SMNVEV (reference sequence). The CDR3 spans 17 residues. Germline trimming cut 5 bases from V and 2 bases from J; bases unmatched to any gene: 10. The chain's CDR3 is CASSPPGQEYNTGELFF. CDR3 sequence (DNA): TGTGCCAGCAGTCCACCGGGACAGGAATATAACACCGGGGAGCTGTTTTTT.

To note about this clone: Other nucleotide sequences from this sample produce the same CDR3. The V and J genes are TRBV7-9 and TRBJ2-1, with TRBD2 identical over 10 bases. Looked up from germline, CDR1 is SEHNR and CDR2 is FQNEAQ (reference sequence). This CDR3 is built from 16 residues. V dropped 2 bases and J dropped 4; count of bases not matched to a gene: 5. CDR3 nucleotide sequence: TGTGCCAGCAGCTTAAGGGGACTAGCGCTATACAATGAGCAGTTCTTC. This translates into CASSLRGLALYNEQFF. The variable domain in full, with the rest retrieved from reference TRBV7-9 and TRBJ2-1, is DTGVSQNPRHKITKRGQNVTFRCDPISEHNRLYWYRQTLGQGPEFLTYFQNEAQLEKSRLLSDRFSAERPKGSFSTLEIQRTEQGDSAMYLCASSLRGLALYNEQFFGPGTRLTVL.

The chain is built from TRBV7-2 and TRBJ2-7; no clear D gene. The CDR3 loop spans 12 amino acids. The V end lost 4 bases, the J end lost 1 base, and 5 bases lay between the germline ends. Germline CDR1 is SGHTA and CDR2 is FQGNSA. CDR3 region: CASSSPSYEQYF. The CDR3 bases are TGTGCCAGCAGCTCTCCTTCCTACGAGCAGTACTTC.

V usage is TRBV14 and J usage is TRBJ2-1, with TRBD2 identical over 7 bases. Germline CDR1 reads SGHDN; CDR2 reads FVKESK. The CDR3 contains 16 residues. With 3 bases clipped from V and 0 bases from J, the junction kept 5 bases outside the gene matches. The CDR3 DNA reads TGTGCCAGCAGCCATGAAGCGGGAAGCTCCTACAATGAGCAGTTCTTC. This sequence encodes CASSHEAGSSYNEQFF.

The chain is built from TRBV4-3 and TRBJ2-5, with D possibly matching TRBD2 (5 bases). Germline assignment: CDR1 LGHNA and CDR2 YSLEER. The CDR3 extends over 17 amino acids. The V and J ends lost 1 base and 3 bases respectively, with 18 bases between them. The CDR3 coding sequence is TGCGCCAGCAGCCAAGGGACCCCCCGCCCCGGGGAAGAGACCCAGTACTTC. Protein: CASSQGTPRPGEETQYF.

The genes are TRBV28 and TRBJ2-6, with a possible D match to TRBD1 (9 bases). Germline V gene data show CDR1 as MDHEN and CDR2 as SYDVKM. Trimming left V 7 bases short and J 0 bases short, with 28 bases between. This CDR3 contains 21 residues. The CDR3 loop reads CASITTRGDRALSSGANVLTF. The CDR3 DNA follows: TGTGCCAGCATCACTACGCGGGGGGACAGGGCCTTAAGCTCTGGGGCCAACGTCCTGACTTTC.

The V gene is TRBV7-9, the J gene TRBJ1-2; D remains ambiguous. This CDR3 contains 13 residues. Germline CDR1 is SEHNR and CDR2 is FQNEAQ (reference sequence). V dropped 2 bases and J dropped 6 bases, with 10 bases sitting between them. CDR3 nucleotide sequence: TGTGCCAGCAGCTTACCCAAGAGTAATGGCTACACCTTC. Protein product: CASSLPKSNGYTF.

The CDR3 sequence is CASSLQSGKSYEQYF. Written as DNA, the CDR3 is TGTGCCAGCAGCTTACAGAGCGGGAAGTCCTACGAGCAGTACTTC. This chain connects TRBV11-2 to TRBJ2-7; 7 bases fit TRBD2. Germline values: CDR1 SGHAT, CDR2 FQNNGV. The CDR3 is made up of 15 amino acids. J gave up 1 base and V 2 bases, and 5 bases lay outside the gene matches.

V usage is TRBV23-1 and J usage is TRBJ2-2; 13 nucleotides agree with TRBD2. TRBV23-1 is an ORF; its function is uncertain. J was trimmed by 5 bases and V by 3 bases; bases with no gene match: 9. There are 18 residues in the CDR3. CDR3 DNA: TGCGCCAGCAGTCACCGAGGACTAGCGGGAGTTGTAACCGGGGAGCTGTTTTTT. This gives the protein CASSHRGLAGVVTGELFF.

This chain connects TRBV4-3 to TRBJ1-1; D unclear. The CDR3 runs 16 residues. V was clipped by 0 bases and J by 4 bases, with 15 bases between them. Germline V lookup: CDR1 LGHNA, CDR2 YSLEER. The CDR3 coding sequence is TGCGCCAGCAGCCAAGATGCCCCTGGCAGGCCCACTGAAGCTTTCTTT. Protein product: CASSQDAPGRPTEAFF.

This clone was seen once. The rearrangement uses TRBV5-3 and TRBJ2-7; a weak D match, TRBD1 (5 bases). TRBV5-3 is assigned to the ORF class and has an uncertain function. The germline V and J ends were trimmed by 7 bases and 5 bases, with 13 bases remaining between them. There are 12 residues in the CDR3. In DNA, the CDR3 is TGTGCCAGATGGATATTAGGGGACGAGCAGTACTTC. Its translation is CARWILGDEQYF.

Turning to this clone: Distinct nucleotide sequences in the sample also encode this CDR3. V usage is TRBV27 and J usage is TRBJ1-1; TRBD1 agrees at 8 bases. Germline CDR1 MNHEY, CDR2 SMNVEV (reference sequence). V dropped 2 bases and J dropped 6; count of bases not matched to a gene: 5. The CDR3 runs 14 residues. The chain's CDR3 is CASSLGTGGPEAFF. CDR3 in DNA: TGTGCCAGCAGTTTAGGGACAGGAGGCCCTGAAGCTTTCTTT.

V is TRBV5-1 and J is TRBJ2-7, with TRBD1 matching 9 bases. Losses at the gene ends were 7 bases for V and 0 bases for J; bases not matched to a gene: 5. Germline assignment: CDR1 SGHRS and CDR2 YFSETQ. The length of the CDR3 is 14 residues. In DNA, the CDR3 is TGCGCCAGCGTCGGGACAGGGAGCTCCTACGAGCAGTACTTC. It specifies CASVGTGSSYEQYF.

The V and J genes are TRBV4-2 and TRBJ2-1, with 13 bases lining up with TRBD2. This CDR3 region has 14 residues. Germline V gene sequence: CDR1 LGHNA, CDR2 YNFKEQ. J was trimmed by 8 bases and V by 6 bases; bases with no gene match: 4. DNA for the CDR3: TGTGCCAGCAGAACTAGCGGGAGGGCCGATGAGCAGTTCTTC. Protein sequence: CASRTSGRADEQFF.

This CDR3 is CASSPASSGRGDTQYF. The CDR3 DNA is TGCGCCAGCAGCCCCGCGTCTAGCGGGAGAGGAGATACGCAGTATTTT. The J gene is TRBJ2-3, the V gene TRBV10-2; 10 bases agree with TRBD2. The J segment lost 5 bases and the V segment lost 6 bases, leaving 11 bases of the junction unmatched. The CDR3 sequence is 16 residues long. The germline V gene encodes CDR1 WSHSY and CDR2 SAAADI.

This rearrangement joins TRBV29-1 to TRBJ1-5; D possibly corresponds to TRBD1 (6 bases). The CDR3 has 13 residues. V was trimmed by 4 bases and J by 6 bases, leaving 13 bases between them. Germline V gene lookup returns CDR1 SQVTM and CDR2 ANQGSEA. The CDR3 is CSVAEPGVQPQHF. The CDR3, as DNA: TGCAGCGTTGCGGAGCCAGGGGTTCAGCCCCAGCATTTT.

The chain recombines TRBV5-1 with TRBJ1-2; D gene unclear. CDR1 is SGHRS, CDR2 YFSETQ, per germline. The ends were cut back, 0 bases at V and 6 bases at J, with 21 bases in the middle. This CDR3 has 17 amino acids. CDR3 in DNA: TGCGCCAGCAGCTTGGCGGCAGAGGGCAAGAACCTCCATGGCTACACCTTC. Translated, it gives CASSLAAEGKNLHGYTF.

V and J are TRBV11-2 and TRBJ2-3, with 9 bases matching TRBD1. Germline values: CDR1 SGHAT, CDR2 FQNNGV. Trimming took 4 bases from V and 5 from J; bases not matched to a gene: 7. This CDR3 contains 15 residues. CDR3 loop: CASSSGQGHGDTQYF. The CDR3 DNA follows: TGTGCCAGCAGCTCGGGACAGGGCCATGGAGATACGCAGTATTTT.

The chain recombines TRBV16 with TRBJ2-5; 8 positions agree with TRBD2. J was trimmed by 1 base and V by 4 bases; bases with no gene match: 8. This CDR3 is 16 amino acids long. Germline V gene lookup returns CDR1 KGHSY and CDR2 FQNENV. This CDR3 is CASSPAGGRFQETQYF. Written as DNA, the CDR3 is TGTGCCAGCAGCCCAGCGGGCGGGAGGTTCCAAGAGACCCAGTACTTC.

This chain joins TRBV7-2 and TRBJ1-1; 7 bases fit TRBD1. Germline loops: CDR1 SGHTA, CDR2 FQGNSA. The CDR3 has 15 residues. Unmatched junction bases numbered 12, after V lost 5 bases and J lost 6 bases. Here the CDR3 reads CASSPEQGNCPEAFF. In DNA form, the CDR3 reads TGTGCCAGCAGCCCCGAACAGGGGAATTGTCCTGAAGCTTTCTTT.

Only a few counts were recorded for this clone. This rearrangement joins TRBV7-9 to TRBJ2-1; 10 bases map to TRBD2. V lost 0 bases, J lost 7 bases, and 9 bases stayed unmatched. The germline V gene has CDR1 SEHNR and CDR2 FQNEAQ (reference sequence). The CDR3 totals 17 residues. The CDR3 DNA is TGTGCCAGCAGCTTAGCTGTGCCTAGCGGGAGCTGGAATGAGCAGTTCTTC. Its translation is CASSLAVPSGSWNEQFF.